This entry lists 15 T cell receptor beta chains sequenced from one sample in a study of patients and donors after allogeneic stem cell transplantation. TCRdb reprocessed the RT-PCR reads via MiXCR and lists one record per CDR3 protein. The sample includes approximately 410,000 distinct CDR3 sequences, 16% seen only once; the top ten take 6% to 8%. Sequenced: blood, either unsorted or a sorted T cell fraction (not recorded which). The receptors derive from a human donor who was either an allogeneic HSCT recipient or a stem cell or donor lymphocyte infusion donor (not recorded which). It is not recorded whose cells these are; they may come from a transplant donor.

This clonotype has more than one count but fewer than ten. V usage is TRBV2 and J usage is TRBJ2-2, with no clear D. The CDR3 is made up of 14 amino acids. Trimming cost V 8 bases and J 2 bases, with 12 bases left between them. The V gene's germline CDR1 is SNHLY and CDR2 FYNNEI. Here the CDR3 DNA reads TGTGCCAGCCACAGCCGGCAAAACACCGGGGAGCTGTTTTTT. This encodes CASHSRQNTGELFF.

The chain links TRBV9 to TRBJ1-6; possibly TRBD1 for D (5 bases). Germline lookup yields CDR1 SGDLS and CDR2 YYNGEE. V lost 5 bases to trimming and J lost 0 bases, with 12 bases between them. The length of the CDR3 is 16 residues. The CDR3 here is CASRRDSGSYNSPLHF. CDR3 coding DNA: TGTGCCAGCAGACGGGACTCCGGCTCCTATAATTCACCCCTCCACTTT.

This clonotype was counted a few times. V gene TRBV15 combines with J gene TRBJ2-4, with TRBD1 identical over 7 bases. Germline V gene sequence: CDR1 LNHNV, CDR2 YYDKDF (reference sequence). V lost 4 bases and J lost 3; bases outside the gene matches: 3. There are 14 residues in the CDR3. The CDR3 loop reads CATSTGQVKNIQYF. The CDR3 DNA follows: TGTGCCACCAGCACAGGACAGGTCAAAAACATTCAGTACTTC.

This clonotype was counted only a few times. V usage is TRBV25-1 and J usage is TRBJ2-3; 7 nucleotides agree with TRBD1. The CDR3 has 16 amino acids. The J segment lost 3 bases and the V segment lost 1 base, leaving 7 bases of the junction unmatched. Germline loops: CDR1 MGHDK, CDR2 SYGVNS. The CDR3 loop is CASSESRGHRTDTQYF. CDR3 DNA sequence: TGTGCCAGCAGTGAATCAAGGGGGCACAGGACAGATACGCAGTATTTT.

This clonotype was seen only a few times. This sequence joins TRBV25-1 and TRBJ1-2; 7 bases align to TRBD1. Germline CDR1 MGHDK, CDR2 SYGVNS. V shed 8 bases and J 2 bases; nucleotides not matched to a gene: 23. The CDR3 is made up of 19 amino acids. CDR3: CASEGGSRDREGWNYGYTF. CDR3 sequence (DNA): TGTGCCAGCGAAGGAGGATCTAGGGACAGAGAAGGATGGAACTATGGCTACACCTTC.

This chain joins TRBV2 and TRBJ2-2; the match to TRBD1 covers 10 bases. CDR3 length: 15 residues. Germline V gives CDR1 SNHLY, CDR2 FYNNEI. J gave up 6 bases and V 6 bases, and 7 bases lay outside the gene matches. The CDR3 nucleotides are TGTGCCAGCAGGTCCGGGACAGGGGATGCCGGGGAGCTGTTTTTT. It is translated as CASRSGTGDAGELFF.

This chain uses TRBV7-3 with TRBJ2-5; D unclear. The CDR3 runs to 13 residues. Germline loops: CDR1 SGHTA, CDR2 FQGTGA. Trimming pared 0 bases from V and 4 bases from J, leaving 6 bases between. In nucleotides, the CDR3 is TGTGCCAGCAGCTTAACAGTGCGAGAGACCCAGTACTTC. Translation gives CASSLTVRETQYF.

This clonotype has ten or more counts. J is TRBJ2-7 and V is TRBV29-1; D gene unclear. The V end was cut by 2 bases, the J end by 9 bases, with 11 bases between. CDR1 and CDR2 from the germline V gene are SQVTM and ANQGSEA. This CDR3 has 11 amino acids. The CDR3 nucleotides are TGCAGCGTTGAAACTACCCCCGGGCAGTACTTC. The encoded protein is CSVETTPGQYF.

V and J are TRBV14 and TRBJ2-2, with TRBD2 as a possible D gene (5 bases). CDR3 size: 15 residues. The germline gives CDR1 SGHDN, CDR2 FVKESK. Deletions cut 5 bases from V and 2 bases from J, with 12 bases between. DNA of the CDR3: TGTGCCAGCAGCGGGCTGACTAAAAACACCGGGGAGCTGTTTTTT. It encodes CASSGLTKNTGELFF.

The V call is TRBV20-1, the J call TRBJ1-4; D is unclear. V lost 0 bases and J 2 bases, leaving 10 bases between the germline ends. This CDR3 is built from 15 residues. CDR1 and CDR2 (germline): DFQATT, SNEGSKA (reference sequence). The CDR3 sequence: CSAREARKTNEKLFF. The CDR3 nucleotides are TGCAGTGCTAGAGAGGCCAGGAAGACTAATGAAAAACTGTTTTTT.

The CDR3 region is CASSPRVNNEQFF. The CDR3 DNA follows: TGTGCCAGCAGCCCCCGGGTTAACAATGAGCAGTTCTTC. The chain combines TRBV4-2 with TRBJ2-1; D gene ambiguous. The V gene lost 4 bases and the J gene lost 5 bases, with 9 bases spanning the gap. The V gene's germline CDR1 is LGHNA and CDR2 YNFKEQ. This CDR3 is built from 13 residues.

The chain carries TRBV2 and TRBJ2-7; possible D gene TRBD2, 6 bases. V lost 4 bases, J lost 6 bases, and 7 bases lay in between. CDR1 and CDR2 (germline): SNHLY, FYNNEI. The CDR3 runs 11 residues. The CDR3 DNA reads as TGTGCCAGCAGTGTGCGGGGCGAGCAGTACTTC. Encoded protein: CASSVRGEQYF.

This clonotype was seen repeatedly, ten times or more. This chain uses TRBV6-2 or TRBV6-3 with TRBJ2-5; D tentatively fits TRBD1 or TRBD2 (5 bases each). The CDR3 length is 13 residues. Germline values: CDR1 MNHEY, CDR2 SVGEGT. The V gene lost 2 bases and the J gene lost 5 bases, with 9 bases spanning the gap. CDR3 protein: CASSYNWGETQYF. DNA for the CDR3: TGTGCCAGCAGTTACAACTGGGGGGAGACCCAGTACTTC.

V usage is TRBV7-9 and J usage is TRBJ2-4; 8 positions agree with TRBD1. In germline, CDR1 is SEHNR, CDR2 FQNEAQ (reference sequence). CDR3 size: 16 residues. V lost 5 bases to trimming and J lost 0 bases; unmatched junction nucleotides: 6. The CDR3 coding sequence is TGTGCCAGCAGCGGAGGGACAGGACTAGCCAAAAACATTCAGTACTTC. Its protein product is CASSGGTGLAKNIQYF.

This clonotype has more than one count but fewer than ten. The CDR3 DNA is TGTGCCAGCAGCTTAACCGGGGGACTAGCGGGAAACTATGAGCAGTTCTTC. Residues: CASSLTGGLAGNYEQFF. This chain uses TRBV7-3 with TRBJ2-1; 13 nucleotides agree with TRBD2. V dropped 0 bases and J dropped 8; count of bases not matched to a gene: 7. CDR3 size: 17 residues. Germline V gene lookup returns CDR1 SGHTA and CDR2 FQGTGA.